This T cell receptor (beta chain) was found in a study of identical twins listed by TCRdb under 2016. With respect to the entire study: TCR alpha and beta repertoires from monozygotic twins, unrelated adults of various ages and cord blood were deep-sequenced to test whether fetal clonotypes persist. Replicate twin experiments were performed at different times using different library preparation protocols to rule out contamination.

Preparation of the library involved 5' RACE. Sequencing instrument: Illumina HiSeq 2000. A universal primer binding site was added through template switching, and the final cDNA carried a unique molecular identifier so that TCR cDNA molecules could be counted accurately. First-strand cDNA for TCR alpha and beta chains was synthesized from specific primers in the conserved constant-segment region. To control for contamination, every cDNA library was double barcoded, receiving both a SMART-Mk sample barcode and Illumina barcodes. TruSeq adapter sequences, together with Illumina sample barcodes, were added in two successive PCR steps. TCR alpha and beta cDNA libraries were sequenced on the Illumina HiSeq platform with custom primers. The paper's processing steps were these. Unique molecular identifiers were extracted from raw reads with MiGEC, and CDR3 positions were determined with MiXCR. For each individual, recombination models were inferred using an EM algorithm with the repgenHMM and IGoR tools. Shared clonotype analysis was performed with the tcR package in R, normalizing sharing by the product of cloneset sizes. To study raw recombination free of thymic and clonal selection effects, out-of-frame nonproductive sequences were analyzed. TCRdb passed the public sequencing reads through fastp at Q25 and MiXCR, retaining productive beta sequences. Every CDR3 protein is listed once, alongside the most common genes and DNA of its rows. Here the V and J calls rest on TCRdb's processing, not on the authors' analysis. The sample data list more than 200,000 distinct CDR3 sequences, and approximately 9% of these were observed just once. Around 5% of the sample is in the top ten clones.

Paper-wide results and their limitations: Invariant T cells such as MAIT and iNKT could partly confound zero-insertion analyses, although diverse VJ usage argued against such confounding for most clonotypes. Because the same donors could not be followed over many years, the conclusions depended on cross-sectional statistical analysis. In beta out-of-frame sequences, excess twin sharing was weaker, because having fewer shared sequences lowered the signal-to-noise ratio. Fewer insertions were carried by abundant cord blood beta clonotypes; a weaker similar trend was observed in young adult naive repertoires, while no such trend was observed in memory repertoires. Compared with coincidental sharing between unrelated individuals, out-of-frame TCR alpha sequences shared between twins had an excess of sequences with low generation probability. Recombination models systematically underestimated out-of-frame TCR alpha sharing in monozygotic twins but agreed with sharing between unrelated individuals.

As regards this clonotype: Its binding antigen is unknown. Base qualities were left out, and no much larger clone turns up one base away.

Every donor in the study was a healthy Caucasian. Miltenyi CD45RO+ enrichment and human naive T-cell isolation kits were used to isolate memory (CD45RO+) and naive T cells from PBMC. V trim: 6 bases; J trim: 2 bases; unmatched bases: 11. Including the terminal cysteine and phenylalanine, the CDR3 comprises 17 residues. Solely the CDR3 DNA is kept, with 51 bases framed from the first base. CDR1 and CDR2 were assigned from the germline V gene as MNHNS and SASEGT. In this chain, TRBV6-1 is recombined with TRBJ2-1; the central 9 bases match TRBD2. The sequenced sample consisted of memory (CD45RO+) T cells sorted from blood. Reading the label with the study, this specimen's cell subset or site is: CD45RO+ enriched T cells. This clonotype originated in a woman aged 18-29 years in good health. CDR3 reads: CASRIDLRGGPYNEQFF. The DNA sequence is as follows: TGTGCCAGCAGAATAGATCTGCGGGGGGGCCCCTACAATGAGCAGTTCTTC.